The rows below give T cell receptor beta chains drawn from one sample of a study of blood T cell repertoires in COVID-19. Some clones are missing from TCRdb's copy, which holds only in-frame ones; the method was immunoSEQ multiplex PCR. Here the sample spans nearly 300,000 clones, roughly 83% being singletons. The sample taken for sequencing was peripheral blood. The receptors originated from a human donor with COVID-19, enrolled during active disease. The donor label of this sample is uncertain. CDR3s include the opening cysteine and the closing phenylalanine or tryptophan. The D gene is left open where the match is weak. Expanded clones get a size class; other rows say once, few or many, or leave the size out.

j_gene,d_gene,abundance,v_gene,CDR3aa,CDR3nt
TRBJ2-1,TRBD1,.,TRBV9,CASGEGARSEQFF,TGTGCCAGCGGTGAGGGGGCGCGAAGTGAGCAGTTCTTC
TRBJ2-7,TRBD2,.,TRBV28,CASHGLAGYEQYF,TGTGCCAGCCACGGACTAGCGGGGTACGAGCAGTACTTC
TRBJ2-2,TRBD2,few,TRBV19,CASSSATSSTGELFF,TGTGCCAGTAGTAGCGCGACTAGCAGCACCGGGGAGCTGTTTTTT
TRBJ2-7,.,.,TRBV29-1,CSVEIGGATNYYEQYF,TGCAGCGTTGAAATTGGGGGGGCCACTAACTACTACGAGCAGTACTTC
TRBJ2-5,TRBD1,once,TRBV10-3,CAISESRVGQSKETQYF,TGTGCCATCAGTGAGTCGAGGGTGGGACAGAGTAAAGAGACCCAGTACTTC
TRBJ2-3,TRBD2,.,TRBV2,CASKASGRAYPSTDTQYF,TGTGCCAGCAAAGCTAGCGGGAGGGCCTATCCTAGCACAGATACGCAGTATTTT
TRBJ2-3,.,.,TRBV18,CASSPLGSTDTQYF,TGTGCCAGCTCACCACTCGGTAGCACAGATACGCAGTATTTT
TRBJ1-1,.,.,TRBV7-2,CASSPRGLAEAFF,TGTGCCAGCAGCCCCAGGGGTTTAGCTGAAGCTTTCTTT
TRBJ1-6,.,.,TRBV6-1,CASSGEGGSYNSPLHF,TGTGCCAGCAGTGGTGAGGGGGGGTCCTATAATTCACCCCTCCACTTT
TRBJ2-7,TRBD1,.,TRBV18,CASSPGTGPSYEQYF,TGTGCCAGCTCACCAGGGACAGGGCCCTCCTACGAGCAGTACTTC
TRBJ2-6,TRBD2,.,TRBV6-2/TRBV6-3,CASSLAGAGANVLTF,TGTGCCAGCAGCCTAGCGGGAGCTGGGGCCAACGTCCTGACTTTC
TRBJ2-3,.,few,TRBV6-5,CASSYSWAGGTDTQYF,TGTGCCAGCAGTTACTCGTGGGCAGGGGGGACAGATACGCAGTATTTT
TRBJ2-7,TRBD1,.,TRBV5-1,CASSLSGGNYEQYF,TGCGCCAGCAGCTTGTCAGGGGGAAACTACGAGCAGTACTTC
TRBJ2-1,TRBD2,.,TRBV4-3,CASSRHLLADNEQFF,TGCGCCAGCAGCCGGCACCTACTAGCGGACAATGAGCAGTTCTTC
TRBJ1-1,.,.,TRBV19,CASTFNTEAFF,TGTGCCAGTACTTTCAACACTGAAGCTTTCTTT
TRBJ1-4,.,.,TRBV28,CASSPAERGRLFF,TGTGCCAGCAGTCCCGCCGAGCGTGGAAGGCTGTTTTTT